This T cell receptor (beta chain) was sequenced in a study of T cell changes during pregnancy in multiple sclerosis. Generated by immunoSEQ multiplex PCR, the TCRdb table keeps only in-frame clones and is missing some. This sample has 45,000 to 60,000 clones, with about nine tenths found just once. From germline, CDR1 is SGHAT and CDR2 FQNNGV. J lost 10 bases, V lost 1 base, and 6 bases had no gene match. The CDR3 loop spans 13 amino acids. The TCR sequence derives from a female donor with multiple sclerosis, enrolled in a pregnancy study. This material consisted of CD8+ T cells from peripheral blood mononuclear cells, taken before pregnancy. The genes are TRBV11-2 and TRBJ1-2; 7 nucleotides line up with TRBD1. This CDR3 reads CASSLVGGADYTF. In nucleotides, the CDR3 is TGTGCCAGCAGCTTAGTAGGGGGCGCGGACTACACCTTC.